This T cell receptor beta chain was profiled in a study of T-cell reconstitution after alpha-beta-depleted transplantation in children. This sample's TCRbeta library carried unique molecular identifier barcodes. A single record per CDR3 protein comes from TCRdb applying MiXCR to the PCR reads. The profile shows 600,000 to 800,000 distinct CDR3 sequences, 10% to 15% of them singletons. This clonotype was observed a few times. The source was PBMCs, collected before TCRalphabeta/CD19-depleted stem cell transplant. The receptor was isolated from a girl aged 2-10 years with congenital amegakaryocytic thrombocytopenia, due to receive a stem cell transplant.

CDR3 DNA: TGTGCCAGCAGAAGGGGGGGCACCGGGGAGCTGTTTTTT. The encoded protein is CASRRGGTGELFF. The rearrangement uses TRBV7-8 and TRBJ2-2, with TRBD2 as a possible D gene (7 bases). The V gene lost 6 bases and the J gene lost 4 bases, with 9 bases spanning the gap. The germline CDR1 and CDR2 sequences are SGHVS and FQNEAQ. This CDR3 has 13 residues.